A selection of T cell receptor beta chains follows, all from one sample in a study of T cells after yellow fever vaccination. MiXCR, run by TCRdb on the 5' RACE reads, gives a single entry per CDR3 protein. The repertoire holds roughly 330,000 distinct CDR3 sequences, 3% to 4.5% seen once, with 20% to 25% in the top ten. Source: PBMCs, taken 5 days after the yellow fever booster vaccination. These receptors were collected from a man aged 18 to 30 who received the YFV17D yellow fever vaccine. CDR3s include the opening cysteine and the closing phenylalanine or tryptophan. Fields, in order: V gene, J gene, clone size, D gene, CDR3 DNA, CDR3 protein. A D gene is named only where the DNA matches it firmly. The size entry is marked missing in some rows and otherwise reads once, few, many or a size class.

>TRBV6-5|TRBJ2-1|few|.
TGTGCCAGCAGAGGTAGAGAATCGTACAATGAGCAGTTCTTC
CASRGRESYNEQFF
>TRBV27|TRBJ2-1|few|.
TGTGCCAGCAGTGACCCCCCCGGGCGGGGAGGAGGCGTTGGGCAGTTCTTC
CASSDPPGRGGGVGQFF
>TRBV5-6|TRBJ1-4|many|TRBD1
TGTGCCAGCAGCTCCGCCCCAGGGGGGGGTTTTGAAAAACTGTTTTTT
CASSSAPGGGFEKLFF
>TRBV6-5|TRBJ2-3|few|TRBD1
TGTGCCAGCAGTTTGGGGGACAGATTCACAGATACGCAGTATTTT
CASSLGDRFTDTQYF
>TRBV29-1|TRBJ2-5|.|.
TGCAGCGTTGTAGGCAGCAACCAAGAGACCCAGTACTTC
CSVVGSNQETQYF
>TRBV18|TRBJ1-4|.|TRBD1
TGTGCCAGCACCACCCCCCCGGGGACAGTACTGTTTTTT
CASTTPPGTVLFF
>TRBV7-2|TRBJ1-1|many|.
TGTGCCAGCAGCTCGAGCTACAGGGTCACTGAAGCTTTCTTT
CASSSSYRVTEAFF
>TRBV5-6|TRBJ2-3|few|.
TGTGCCAGCAGCCGTCCCACAGGTCCTCTCGAAAAGGGCACAGATACGCAGTATTTT
CASSRPTGPLEKGTDTQYF
>TRBV9|TRBJ1-1|.|.
TGTGCCAGCAGCGTAGGGAGGAACACTGAAGCTTTCTTT
CASSVGRNTEAFF
>TRBV6-6|TRBJ2-1|.|.
TGTGCCAGCAGTTTACCAGGGACCTACAATGAGCAGTTCTTC
CASSLPGTYNEQFF
>TRBV10-2|TRBJ1-3|.|TRBD1
TGCGCCAGCAGCCGGACAGGGGGCCAAGGAAACACCATACATTTT
CASSRTGGQGNTIHF
>TRBV20-1|TRBJ2-2|many|TRBD2
TGCAGTGCAGATAGCGGGGGGGCTGCCGGGGAGCTGTTTTTT
CSADSGGAAGELFF
>TRBV5-1|TRBJ1-1|.|TRBD1
TGCGCCAGCAGCTATGGACAGGGGGGCGCCACTGAAGCTTTCTTT
CASSYGQGGATEAFF
>TRBV5-1|TRBJ2-7|many|.
TGCGCCAGCAGCTTGGGCCTAGCGATCTACGAGCAGTACTTC
CASSLGLAIYEQYF
>TRBV12-3/TRBV12-4|TRBJ1-5|few|.
TGTGCCAGCAGTCCATCAGACAGGCCCACTGAGCCCCAGCATTTT
CASSPSDRPTEPQHF
>TRBV5-1|TRBJ1-1|few|.
TGCGCCAGCAGCTTGGCTGAGGGTTTGAACACTGAAGCTTTCTTT
CASSLAEGLNTEAFF
>TRBV5-1|TRBJ2-3|many|.
TGCGCCAGCCTGGTCACAGGAGAGGGGGCAGATACGCAGTATTTT
CASLVTGEGADTQYF